This T cell receptor (beta chain) was sequenced during a study of T cell responses to AZD1222 COVID-19 vaccine. Study outcomes and limitations: All repertoire sampling was performed exclusively after the peak T cell response. Spike-specific TCR breadth and depth were elevated following two AZD1222 doses. Females outnumbered males among donors, who were mostly white British; clonal diversity was possibly underestimated. Unmutated variant regions are reportedly the target of nearly half of TCRs that are spike-specific.

Trimming stripped 3 bases from V and 6 bases from J, with 5 bases between. This CDR3 region has 12 residues. Repertoires were generated with immunoSEQ multiplex PCR, while TCRdb's copy carries only in-frame clones and drops some. Here the sample spans around 88,000 clones, nearly 90% being singletons. Points on this clone: What it binds is unknown.

This receptor was obtained from an adult in good health. This sample comprised peripheral blood, obtained on day 0 of MenACWY control vaccination. The rearrangement links TRBV12-3 or TRBV12-4 to TRBJ1-4; D is uncertain. In DNA, the CDR3 is TGTGCCAGCAGTTTGGATGATGAAAAACTGTTTTTT. The encoded protein is CASSLDDEKLFF.